A single sample gave rise to the 3 T cell receptor beta chains below, sequenced in a study of T cell responses to AZD1222 COVID-19 vaccine. TCRdb's copy holds only in-frame clones and misses some; the assay was immunoSEQ multiplex PCR. This table holds 150,000 to 250,000 clones, approximately 93% found once. The sequencing used peripheral blood, collected 28 days after the second AZD1222 dose. The receptor set was obtained from an adult who received the AZD1222 COVID-19 vaccine.

The CDR3 bases are TGTGCCAGTAGTATATGGAGGGAGAGTAAGAGCAATCAGCCCCAGCATTTT. It is translated as CASSIWRESKSNQPQHF. The chain couples TRBV19 to TRBJ1-5; D is unclear. Germline-derived CDR1 and CDR2 are LNHDA and SQIVND (reference sequence). V lost 2 bases to trimming and J lost 1 base, with 15 bases between them. CDR3 length: 17 amino acids. The whole variable domain, remainder taken from reference TRBV19 and TRBJ1-5, is DGGITQSPKYLFRKEGQNVTLSCEQNLNHDAMYWYRQDPGQGLRLIYYSQIVNDFQKGDIAEGYSVSREKKESFPLTVTSAQKNPTAFYLCASSIWRESKSNQPQHFGDGTRLSIL.

The rearrangement links TRBV5-1 to TRBJ2-2; TRBD2 agrees at 14 bases. Looked up from germline, CDR1 is SGHRS and CDR2 is YFSETQ. V trimming: 4 bases; J trimming: 3 bases; junction bases outside the gene matches: 11. The CDR3 contains 19 residues. CDR3 sequence: CASSRDRLAGGQYTGELFF. The CDR3 nucleotides read TGCGCCAGCAGCCGAGATAGACTAGCGGGAGGGCAGTACACCGGGGAGCTGTTTTTT. The complete variable domain, with remaining parts taken from reference TRBV5-1 and TRBJ2-2, reads KAGVTQTPRYLIKTRGQQVTLSCSPISGHRSVSWYQQTPGQGLQFLFEYFSETQRNKGNFPGRFSGRQFSNSRSEMNVSTLELGDSALYLCASSRDRLAGGQYTGELFFGEGSRLTVL.

The rearrangement uses TRBV9 and TRBJ2-1, with TRBD2 as a possible D gene (6 bases). V was trimmed by 2 bases and J by 5 bases, leaving 20 bases between them. Looked up from germline, CDR1 is SGDLS and CDR2 is YYNGEE. CDR3 length: 17 residues. The CDR3 spells CASSVRGGSGAHNEQFF. The CDR3 region has the DNA TGTGCCAGCAGCGTTAGAGGAGGTAGCGGAGCTCACAATGAGCAGTTCTTC.